Following are 21 T cell receptor beta chains from one sample sequenced in a study of T cell changes during pregnancy in multiple sclerosis. Sequenced by immunoSEQ multiplex PCR; TCRdb stores in-frame clones only, minus some. The sample includes around 99,000 clones, approximately 92% seen only once; the top ten take 2% to 3%. Source: peripheral blood, taken in the first trimester of pregnancy. These receptors were obtained from a female donor with multiple sclerosis, enrolled in a pregnancy study.

The V call is TRBV2, the J call TRBJ2-5; 7 bases agree with TRBD1. V lost 9 bases to trimming and J lost 7 bases; unmatched junction nucleotides: 11. The CDR3 totals 13 residues. The germline V gene encodes CDR1 SNHLY and CDR2 FYNNEI. CDR3 sequence: CASAGTAQGTQYF. The CDR3 region has the DNA TGTGCCAGTGCTGGGACAGCCCAGGGGACCCAGTACTTC.

The chain recombines TRBV19 with TRBJ1-2; the match to TRBD1 covers 9 bases. V was pared by 6 bases and J by 4 bases, with 3 bases of the junction left unmatched. Per the germline V gene, CDR1 is LNHDA and CDR2 is SQIVND (reference sequence). CDR3 length: 13 residues. Here the CDR3 DNA reads TGTGCCAGTAGCCGGGACAGGGTCTATGGCTACACCTTC. Translating it yields CASSRDRVYGYTF.

The rearrangement links TRBV28 to TRBJ2-2, with D possibly being TRBD1 (6 bases). The length of the CDR3 is 14 residues. Germline V gene sequence: CDR1 MDHEN, CDR2 SYDVKM. The germline V and J ends were trimmed by 6 bases and 1 base, with 9 bases remaining between them. The CDR3 protein is CASSSGQNTGELFF. CDR3 nucleotide sequence: TGTGCCAGCAGCTCGGGACAGAACACCGGGGAGCTGTTTTTT.

The chain carries TRBV10-2 and TRBJ2-1; D perhaps matches TRBD2 (7 bases). This CDR3 has 20 amino acids. V lost 8 bases to trimming and J lost 6 bases, with 35 bases between them. Germline-derived CDR1 and CDR2 are WSHSY and SAAADI. The CDR3 loop reads CASSSPPWGGIPSSGNEQFF. CDR3 nucleotide sequence: TGCGCCAGCTCCTCCCCCCCGTGGGGGGGCATACCCAGTTCGGGCAATGAGCAGTTCTTC.

This clone was seen only once. This chain joins TRBV13 and TRBJ2-7; D may be TRBD2 (6 bases). The CDR3 totals 12 residues. V lost 4 bases and J 3 bases, leaving 7 bases between the germline ends. CDR1 is PRHDT, CDR2 FYEKMQ, per germline (reference sequence). In DNA, the CDR3 is TGTGCCAGCAGCTCCGGGGGCTACGAGCAGTACTTC. Translated, it gives CASSSGGYEQYF.

V gene TRBV7-2 combines with J gene TRBJ2-3; 12 bases map to TRBD1. The CDR3 contains 16 residues. CDR1 and CDR2 from the germline V gene are SGHTA and FQGNSA. The ends lost 4 bases at V and 4 bases at J; junction bases unmatched: 6. CDR3 nucleotides: TGTGCCAGCAGCTGGGGACAGGGGGCAATGGCAGATACGCAGTATTTT. Encoded protein: CASSWGQGAMADTQYF.

The chain couples TRBV7-2 to TRBJ1-5; TRBD1 aligns across 10 bases. CDR3 length equals 15 residues. The germline V gene encodes CDR1 SGHTA and CDR2 FQGNSA. V shed 6 bases, J shed 4 bases, and the junction held 6 bases outside the gene matches. For the CDR3, the DNA is TGTGCCAGCAGTTCCTGGACAGGGGGGAATCAGCCCCAGCATTTT. This sequence encodes CASSSWTGGNQPQHF.

V gene TRBV9 combines with J gene TRBJ2-5, with D uncertain. The CDR3 totals 14 residues. Trimming took 0 bases from V and 7 from J, leaving 13 bases between them. Per the germline V gene, CDR1 is SGDLS and CDR2 is YYNGEE. The CDR3 nucleotides are TGTGCCAGCAGCGTAGGGCTTCCAACGGGGACCCAGTACTTC. Residues: CASSVGLPTGTQYF.

This clone was observed a single time. The chain joins TRBV28 to TRBJ2-2; no reliable D call. Germline V gene lookup returns CDR1 MDHEN and CDR2 SYDVKM. The length of the CDR3 is 14 residues. Trimming pared 2 bases from V and 0 bases from J, leaving 4 bases between. DNA for the CDR3: TGTGCCAGCAGTTTACGGTCGAACACCGGGGAGCTGTTTTTT. Protein product: CASSLRSNTGELFF.

The CDR3 here is CASSQGTDQFF. The DNA of the CDR3 is TGTGCCAGCAGCCAAGGGACAGATCAGTTCTTC. The J gene is TRBJ2-1, the V gene TRBV11-2, with 7 positions matching TRBD1. The CDR3 extends over 11 amino acids. After removal of 5 bases from V and 13 bases from J, the junction contained 5 bases not matched to a gene. The germline gives CDR1 SGHAT, CDR2 FQNNGV.

V is TRBV5-4 and J is TRBJ2-7, with a weak D call TRBD1 (5 bases). V was shortened by 2 bases and J by 4 bases, with 10 bases between the two germline ends. This CDR3 region has 13 residues. The germline V gene has CDR1 SGHNT and CDR2 YYREEE (reference sequence). CDR3 coding DNA: TGTGCCAGCAGCTTTTTAGACAGTTACGAGCAGTACTTC. Encoded protein: CASSFLDSYEQYF. The full variable domain, completed using reference TRBV5-4 and TRBJ2-7, is ETGVTQSPTHLIKTRGQQVTLRCSSQSGHNTVSWYQQALGQGPQFIFQYYREEENGRGNFPPRFSGLQFPNYSSELNVNALELDDSALYLCASSFLDSYEQYFGPGTRLTVT.

This clone showed up just once. The gene calls are TRBV7-2 and TRBJ2-7; the D is unclear. Trimming took 5 bases from V and 4 from J, leaving 15 bases between them. Germline V gene lookup returns CDR1 SGHTA and CDR2 FQGNSA. The CDR3 totals 14 residues. This chain's CDR3 is CASSPPSVGYEQYF. The CDR3 DNA reads as TGTGCCAGCAGCCCCCCCAGCGTTGGGTACGAGCAGTACTTC.

V is TRBV21-1 and J is TRBJ1-2; no DNA check was done on the table's D call, TRBD1. TRBV21-1 is noted as a pseudogene. The CDR3 is 19 amino acids. Here the CDR3 DNA reads TGTGCCAGCAGCAAAAGACACGGGACAGGGGGCAGGCTATTCTATGGCTACACCTTC. Translated: CASSKRHGTGGRLFYGYTF.

The CDR3 DNA is TGTGCCAGTAGTCCAAATGGGGCTAGCGGGAGGAAGAACGAGCAGTACTTC. This translates into CASSPNGASGRKNEQYF. The V gene is TRBV19, the J gene TRBJ2-7, with 11 positions matching TRBD2. CDR3 length: 17 residues. Germline V gene data show CDR1 as LNHDA and CDR2 as SQIVND (reference sequence). J gave up 5 bases and V 5 bases, and 14 bases lay outside the gene matches.

The chain uses TRBV5-1 and TRBJ1-1; D call uncertain. V lost 0 bases and J 0 bases, leaving 18 bases between the germline ends. This CDR3 contains 18 residues. CDR1 is SGHRS and CDR2 is YFSETQ in the germline V gene. The CDR3 spells CASSLDPPFELLNTEAFF. DNA for the CDR3: TGCGCCAGCAGCTTGGACCCCCCCTTTGAGCTACTGAACACTGAAGCTTTCTTT.

The V gene is TRBV5-6, the J gene TRBJ1-2; no reliable D call. Germline CDR1 is SGHDT and CDR2 is YYEEEE. CDR3 length: 12 amino acids. Trimming removed 4 bases at V and 4 bases at J, with 8 bases between. The CDR3 DNA is TGTGCCAGCAGCACCGACTTCTATGGCTACACCTTC. Translated: CASSTDFYGYTF.

The chain has TRBV19 and TRBJ2-7, with TRBD1 matching 9 bases. CDR1 and CDR2 (germline): LNHDA, SQIVND (reference sequence). V was clipped by 9 bases and J by 2 bases; unmatched bases: 8. The CDR3 has 14 residues. As DNA, the CDR3 is TGTGCCAGCGCCCCCGGGACAGGGCCCTACGAGCAGTACTTC. Amino acid sequence: CASAPGTGPYEQYF.

This clone was detected only once. This chain joins TRBV4-3 and TRBJ2-7; TRBD1 agrees at 10 bases. V lost 4 bases and J lost 6; bases outside the gene matches: 9. CDR3 length: 15 amino acids. Germline CDR1 LGHNA, CDR2 YSLEER. This chain's CDR3 is CASSLNPGQGFEQYF. Written as DNA, the CDR3 is TGCGCCAGCAGCCTAAACCCGGGACAGGGGTTCGAGCAGTACTTC.

In this sample, this clone turned up a few times. This chain links TRBV25-1 with TRBJ2-2; 12 bases align to TRBD1. The CDR3 spans 16 residues. Trimming cost V 4 bases and J 4 bases; bases outside gene matches: 4. Germline V gene data show CDR1 as MGHDK and CDR2 as SYGVNS. Here the CDR3 DNA reads TGTGCCAGCAGTGGGGGGACAGGGGGCAGCACCGGGGAGCTGTTTTTT. It translates to CASSGGTGGSTGELFF.

The chain links TRBV2 to TRBJ2-7; D possibly corresponds to TRBD1 (5 bases). This CDR3 has 15 residues. Germline assignment: CDR1 SNHLY and CDR2 FYNNEI. Trimming took off 1 base at V and 2 bases at J, with 12 bases between the two ends. CDR3 sequence reads: CASSEGRVVTYEQYF. The CDR3 DNA reads TGTGCCAGCAGTGAAGGCAGGGTAGTCACCTACGAGCAGTACTTC.

This clone was seen more than once but under ten times. The chain recombines TRBV9 with TRBJ1-2; 7 bases align to TRBD1. CDR1 and CDR2 (germline): SGDLS, YYNGEE. The J segment lost 2 bases and the V segment lost 3 bases, leaving 4 bases of the junction unmatched. CDR3 length: 14 residues. CDR3 protein: CASSAGDSNYGYTF. The CDR3 bases are TGTGCCAGCAGCGCAGGGGACAGCAACTATGGCTACACCTTC.